The next 15 T cell receptor beta chains were all read from a single sample in a study of cytomegalovirus exposure and HLA in healthy donors. The PCR contained 60 Vbeta and 13 Jbeta primers. Sequencing was performed with immunoSEQ multiplex PCR; in TCRdb, only in-frame clones are kept and a portion is missing. The sample includes about 130,000 clones, roughly 82% of them seen just once. Sequencing was carried out using PBMCs. These receptors all stem from a man over 45 in good health and CMV-seronegative.

The chain links TRBV9 to TRBJ2-4; TRBD2 matches 7 bases. V lost 4 bases to trimming and J lost 3 bases; unmatched junction nucleotides: 4. The CDR3 totals 14 residues. Per germline, CDR1 SGDLS and CDR2 YYNGEE. As DNA, the CDR3 is TGTGCCAGCAGCTCGGGGGGTAACAAAAACATTCAGTACTTC. Amino acid sequence: CASSSGGNKNIQYF. The variable domain in full, completed from reference TRBV9 and TRBJ2-4, reads DSGVTQTPKHLITATGQRVTLRCSPRSGDLSVYWYQQSLDQGLQFLIQYYNGEERAKGNILERFSAQQFPDLHSELNLSSLELGDSALYFCASSSGGNKNIQYFGAGTRLSVL.

In this sample, this clone turned up once. This CDR3 is CASMLGGWPSGNTIYF. The CDR3 DNA reads as TGTGCCAGCATGCTCGGGGGGTGGCCCTCTGGAAACACCATATATTTT. The chain combines TRBV7-9 with TRBJ1-3; a weak D match, TRBD1 (5 bases). Trimming took off 7 bases at V and 0 bases at J, with 16 bases between the two ends. This CDR3 contains 16 residues. The germline gives CDR1 SEHNR, CDR2 FQNEAQ (reference sequence).

The CDR3 coding sequence is TGTGCCAGCAGCCCACCAGAACAGGGCAACACCATATATTTT. Amino acid sequence: CASSPPEQGNTIYF. The chain recombines TRBV9 with TRBJ1-3, with D perhaps TRBD1 (6 bases). Trimming stripped 4 bases from V and 7 bases from J, with 15 bases between. This CDR3 is built from 14 residues. Per germline, CDR1 SGDLS and CDR2 YYNGEE.

The chain recombines TRBV19 with TRBJ1-5, with TRBD1 as a possible D gene (6 bases). Germline CDR1 reads LNHDA; CDR2 reads SQIVND (reference sequence). Trimming cost V 3 bases and J 0 bases, with 6 bases left between them. This CDR3 is 14 amino acids long. Here the CDR3 reads CASSMDSSNQPQHF. In DNA form, the CDR3 reads TGTGCCAGTAGTATGGACAGTAGCAATCAGCCCCAGCATTTT.

The CDR3 region has the DNA TGTGCCAGCAGTTTTGAGGATGGAAACACCATATATTTT. This translates into CASSFEDGNTIYF. The rearrangement links TRBV5-4 to TRBJ1-3; no definite D call. The germline V gene encodes CDR1 SGHNT and CDR2 YYREEE (reference sequence). The germline V and J ends were trimmed by 5 bases and 3 bases, with 9 bases remaining between them. CDR3 length: 13 amino acids.

The CDR3 reads CASSLERGGREDTQYF. DNA of the CDR3: TGTGCCAGCAGCTTAGAGCGGGGGGGCCGGGAAGATACGCAGTATTTT. J is TRBJ2-3 and V is TRBV7-9; 10 bases align to TRBD2. Germline CDR1 and CDR2: SEHNR and FQNEAQ (reference sequence). With V trimmed by 1 base and J by 5 bases, 6 bases remained unmatched. This CDR3 spans 16 amino acids.

This clone occurred once. The V call is TRBV7-9, the J call TRBJ2-2, with unresolved D. Germline V gene lookup returns CDR1 SEHNR and CDR2 FQNEAQ (reference sequence). V was clipped by 1 base and J by 1 base, with 13 bases between them. CDR3 length equals 17 residues. CDR3 loop: CASSLVALSLNTGELFF. The DNA for the CDR3 is TGTGCCAGCAGCTTAGTGGCCCTTTCGCTGAACACCGGGGAGCTGTTTTTT.

This chain connects TRBV2 to TRBJ2-2, with D tentatively TRBD2 (5 bases). CDR1 SNHLY and CDR2 FYNNEI come from the germline V gene. The germline V and J ends were trimmed by 4 bases and 4 bases, with 10 bases remaining between them. The CDR3 is 14 residues long. CDR3 region: CASSVLGVTGELFF. In DNA form, the CDR3 reads TGTGCCAGCAGTGTGTTGGGAGTCACCGGGGAGCTGTTTTTT.

Comments on this clone: This is likely a read error, given that the CDR3 carries no conserved phenylalanine or tryptophan at its end. The gene calls are TRBV5-1 and TRBJ1-2, with TRBD1 matching over 9 bases. The ends lost 4 bases at V and 4 bases at J; junction bases unmatched: 2. Germline CDR1 SGHRS, CDR2 YFSETQ. The CDR3 is 13 amino acids. The CDR3 reads CASSPGQGYGYTV. The CDR3 region has the DNA TGCGCCAGCAGCCCGGGACAGGGCTATGGCTACACCGTC.

The CDR3 reads CASSSDRGYQPQHF. The CDR3 bases are TGTGCCAGCAGTTCGGACAGGGGCTATCAGCCCCAGCATTTT. This sequence joins TRBV27 and TRBJ1-5; 9 bases are shared with TRBD1. The CDR3 contains 14 residues. CDR1 MNHEY and CDR2 SMNVEV come from the germline V gene (reference sequence). The ends lost 4 bases at V and 5 bases at J; junction bases unmatched: 3.

This clone was seen repeatedly, ten times or more. The chain joins TRBV6-1 to TRBJ2-1, with 8 positions matching TRBD2. The junction had 4 bases not matched to a gene; V was cut back by 2 bases and J by 4 bases. This CDR3 has 15 residues. Germline V gene sequence: CDR1 MNHNS, CDR2 SASEGT. CDR3 region: CASSERSGGYNEQFF. The CDR3 coding sequence is TGTGCCAGCAGTGAAAGAAGCGGGGGATACAATGAGCAGTTCTTC.

This sequence joins TRBV5-6 and TRBJ2-7, with 9 nucleotides matching TRBD2. The CDR3 is 15 residues long. With 2 bases clipped from V and 5 bases from J, the junction kept 8 bases outside the gene matches. Per germline, CDR1 SGHDT and CDR2 YYEEEE. CDR3 bases: TGTGCCAGCAGCTTAAGTCTAGCGGGAAATGACGAGCAGTACTTC. Protein sequence: CASSLSLAGNDEQYF. The whole variable domain, filled in from reference TRBV5-6 and TRBJ2-7, reads DAGVTQSPTHLIKTRGQQVTLRCSPKSGHDTVSWYQQALGQGPQFIFQYYEEEERQRGNFPDRFSGHQFPNYSSELNVNALLLGDSALYLCASSLSLAGNDEQYFGPGTRLTVT.

The gene calls are TRBV18 and TRBJ2-7; 9 nucleotides agree with TRBD1. Losses at the gene ends were 5 bases for V and 5 bases for J; bases not matched to a gene: 4. In germline, CDR1 is KGHSH, CDR2 LQKENI. This CDR3 is 13 amino acids long. Written as DNA, the CDR3 is TGTGCCAGCTCAGACAGGGGGTTCGACGAGCAGTACTTC. Translation gives CASSDRGFDEQYF.

This CDR3 reads CASSLTGQLRYGYTF. For the CDR3, the DNA is TGCGCCAGCAGCTTGACGGGACAGTTGCGCTATGGCTACACCTTC. The chain couples TRBV5-1 to TRBJ1-2; 7 bases fit TRBD1. CDR3 length: 15 residues. Germline assignment: CDR1 SGHRS and CDR2 YFSETQ. With 1 base clipped from V and 4 bases from J, the junction kept 7 bases outside the gene matches.

The chain combines TRBV6-5 with TRBJ1-1; 9 bases match TRBD1. CDR1 MNHEY and CDR2 SVGAGI come from the germline V gene. Trimming cost V 4 bases and J 10 bases; bases outside gene matches: 7. The CDR3 covers 13 residues. CDR3 in DNA: TGTGCCAGCAGTTCTGGACAGGGGATGGCAGCTTTCTTT. Translated: CASSSGQGMAAFF.